Below are 32 T cell receptor beta chains sequenced from a single sample in a study of human T cells and chemical hapten exposure. TCRdb recomputed calls from the RACE reads with MiXCR, one row per CDR3 protein. Of approximately 73,000 distinct CDR3 sequences in the sample, under 13% are singletons; the top ten hold under 1.5%. Specified time point: patch test 1, 2 weeks after DPC sensitization. Specified treatment: therapeutic diphenylcyclopropenone sensitization with weekly scalp DPC. The sample in question was whole blood, obtained in connection with sensitization to the hapten diphenylcyclopropenone (DPC). The receptors were gathered from a woman aged 50 to 65 with alopecia areata. Some clones in this sample may be carry-over from other donors' samples.

This clonotype occurred a few times. The chain uses TRBV7-9 and TRBJ2-4; D is uncertain. Trimming shortened V by 1 base and J by 6 bases, and 10 bases separated the two germline ends. The germline V gene encodes CDR1 SEHNR and CDR2 FQNEAQ (reference sequence). The CDR3 consists of 14 residues. CDR3 sequence reads: CASSLGTERNIQYF. CDR3 bases: TGTGCCAGCAGCTTAGGGACGGAGCGAAACATTCAGTACTTC.

Worth noting for this clonotype: Mismatch with germline at one junction end may stem from a read error. The chain uses TRBV10-3 and TRBJ2-3; TRBD2 agrees at 7 bases. CDR3 length: 14 amino acids. The germline V gene has CDR1 ENHRY and CDR2 SYGVKD. CDR3 protein: CAIRESIAGDTQYF. CDR3 coding DNA: TGTGCCATCAGAGAGTCGATAGCGGGAGATACGCAGTATTTT.

This clonotype has a handful of counts. This chain joins TRBV2 and TRBJ2-4, with D uncertain. The germline V and J ends were trimmed by 1 base and 0 bases, with 10 bases remaining between them. The CDR3 sequence is 16 residues long. Per the germline V gene, CDR1 is SNHLY and CDR2 is FYNNEI. CDR3 residues: CASSEENVQAKNIQYF. In DNA, the CDR3 is TGTGCCAGCAGTGAAGAGAACGTTCAAGCCAAAAACATTCAGTACTTC.

The chain recombines TRBV19 with TRBJ2-4, with D perhaps given as TRBD1 or TRBD2 (5 bases each). This CDR3 has 15 residues. CDR1 is LNHDA, CDR2 SQIVND, per germline (reference sequence). The V and J ends lost 7 bases and 2 bases respectively, with 15 bases between them. CDR3 coding DNA: TGTGCCAGTAACGCGCTCGGGGCGACCAAAAACATTCAGTACTTC. This gives the protein CASNALGATKNIQYF. Full variable domain (rest looked up from reference TRBV19 and TRBJ2-4): DGGITQSPKYLFRKEGQNVTLSCEQNLNHDAMYWYRQDPGQGLRLIYYSQIVNDFQKGDIAEGYSVSREKKESFPLTVTSAQKNPTAFYLCASNALGATKNIQYFGAGTRLSVL.

This clonotype was detected a few times. The chain employs TRBV20-1 and TRBJ2-1; D remains ambiguous. The CDR3 covers 14 residues. Germline lookup yields CDR1 DFQATT and CDR2 SNEGSKA (reference sequence). Trimming stripped 1 base from V and 0 bases from J, with 7 bases between. CDR3 loop: CSARGSSSYNEQFF. CDR3 coding DNA: TGCAGTGCTAGAGGCTCTTCCTCCTACAATGAGCAGTTCTTC.

The CDR3 protein is CASSLRPGNEQFF. The CDR3 DNA reads TGTGCCAGCAGTTTAAGACCGGGCAATGAGCAGTTCTTC. The genes are TRBV9 and TRBJ2-1; D uncertain. Trimming took 5 bases from V and 6 from J, leaving 12 bases between them. The CDR3 is 13 residues long. The germline V gene encodes CDR1 SGDLS and CDR2 YYNGEE.

On this clonotype: A junction boundary mismatches the germline segment, possibly from a read error. The V gene is TRBV18, the J gene TRBJ1-5; no clear D. The CDR3 consists of 16 residues. The germline V gene has CDR1 KGHSH and CDR2 LQKENI. The CDR3 region is CVSSPGGRNSNQPQHF. The DNA of the CDR3 is TGTGTCAGCTCACCAGGCGGCAGGAATAGCAATCAGCCCCAGCATTTT.

This clonotype was found a few times. The chain couples TRBV6-5 to TRBJ1-1; no definite D call. V was clipped by 6 bases and J by 1 base, with 21 bases between them. The CDR3 has 17 residues. Germline values: CDR1 MNHEY, CDR2 SVGAGI. The CDR3 DNA reads TGTGCCAGCAGAATTAAATTCTTAAGGGAGGGGAACACTGAAGCTTTCTTT. Its protein is CASRIKFLREGNTEAFF.

The chain couples TRBV9 to TRBJ2-6; D unclear. Germline-derived CDR1 and CDR2 are SGDLS and YYNGEE. Trimming stripped 0 bases from V and 3 bases from J, with 1 base between. This CDR3 has 13 amino acids. For the CDR3, the DNA is TGTGCCAGCAGCGTAGTTGGGGCCAACGTCCTGACTTTC. Its translation is CASSVVGANVLTF.

There are a few counts of this clonotype. This chain links TRBV6-2 or TRBV6-3 with TRBJ1-2; 10 positions match TRBD1. The CDR3 totals 15 residues. Germline CDR1 is MNHEY and CDR2 is SVGEGT. Unmatched junction bases numbered 11, after V lost 6 bases and J lost 7 bases. The CDR3 DNA reads TGTGCCAGCAGGAAAGCGGGACAGGGGATTCGTGGCTACACCTTC. This gives the protein CASRKAGQGIRGYTF.

This clonotype was found many times. The gene calls are TRBV7-2 and TRBJ2-7; D uncertain. Germline V gene data show CDR1 as SGHTA and CDR2 as FQGNSA. The germline V and J ends were trimmed by 0 bases and 4 bases, with 7 bases remaining between them. This CDR3 is 13 amino acids long. DNA for the CDR3: TGTGCCAGCAGCTTAGCAGGGTCTTACGAGCAGTACTTC. Its protein product is CASSLAGSYEQYF. Full variable domain (outside the CDR3, taken from reference TRBV7-2 and TRBJ2-7): GAGVSQSPSNKVTEKGKDVELRCDPISGHTALYWYRQSLGQGLEFLIYFQGNSAPDKSGLPSDRFSAERTGGSVSTLTIQRTQQEDSAVYLCASSLAGSYEQYFGPGTRLTVT.

This clonotype appeared many times. This chain links TRBV7-6 with TRBJ2-1, with TRBD2 matching over 14 bases. With 4 bases clipped from V and 7 bases from J, the junction kept 6 bases outside the gene matches. Germline assignment: CDR1 SGHVS and CDR2 FNYEAQ. The CDR3 has 16 amino acids. CDR3 nucleotide sequence: TGTGCCAGCAGCTCCTGGACTAGCGGGAGGCCGAATGAGCAGTTCTTC. It translates to CASSSWTSGRPNEQFF.

J is TRBJ2-5 and V is TRBV2; D uncertain. Germline CDR1 is SNHLY and CDR2 is FYNNEI. CDR3 size: 13 residues. Trimming cost V 6 bases and J 4 bases, with 12 bases left between them. DNA for the CDR3: TGTGCCAGCAGCCCCATAGCAGGAGAGACCCAGTACTTC. Amino acid sequence: CASSPIAGETQYF.

The chain links TRBV5-6 to TRBJ2-7; either TRBD1 or TRBD2 may supply D (5 bases each). CDR3 size: 15 residues. Per the germline V gene, CDR1 is SGHDT and CDR2 is YYEEEE. Trimming removed 4 bases at V and 3 bases at J, with 17 bases between. The chain's CDR3 is CASSLDGAPFYEQYF. For the CDR3, the DNA is TGTGCCAGCAGCCTGGACGGGGCACCCTTCTACGAGCAGTACTTC.

The gene calls are TRBV5-6 and TRBJ1-1; a weak D match, TRBD1 (5 bases). V was pared by 2 bases and J by 10 bases, with 12 bases between. The germline CDR1 and CDR2 sequences are SGHDT and YYEEEE. There are 12 residues in the CDR3. As DNA, the CDR3 is TGTGCCAGCAGCTTTATCGCGGGGCTAGCTTTCTTT. It codes for CASSFIAGLAFF.

This clonotype has at least ten counts. V and J are TRBV6-6 and TRBJ2-7; the D is unclear. From germline, CDR1 is MNHNY and CDR2 SVGAGI (reference sequence). Between the trimmed V and J ends, which lost 3 bases and 0 bases, there was a span of 9 bases. This CDR3 is 14 amino acids long. CDR3 coding DNA: TGTGCCAGCAGTTATCCTGCCGGCTCCTACGAGCAGTACTTC. Its translation: CASSYPAGSYEQYF.

The chain joins TRBV5-1 to TRBJ2-1; TRBD2 matches at 9 bases. Germline CDR1 reads SGHRS; CDR2 reads YFSETQ. The CDR3 is 15 amino acids. After removal of 0 bases from V and 6 bases from J, the junction contained 4 bases not matched to a gene. The CDR3 coding sequence is TGCGCCAGCAGCTTGGGGGTAGCGGGAGCCAATGAGCAGTTCTTC. It is translated as CASSLGVAGANEQFF.

V is TRBV11-1 and J is TRBJ2-7, with 10 bases lining up with TRBD1. The CDR3 is made up of 14 amino acids. Germline loops: CDR1 SGHAT, CDR2 FQDESV (reference sequence). V was clipped by 3 bases and J by 3 bases; unmatched bases: 2. CDR3: CASSLGQGLYEQYF. The CDR3 DNA sequence: TGTGCCAGCAGCTTGGGACAGGGGCTCTACGAGCAGTACTTC.

The rearrangement uses TRBV27 and TRBJ1-6, with no clear D. In germline, CDR1 is MNHEY, CDR2 SMNVEV (reference sequence). This CDR3 has 15 amino acids. Trimming cost V 8 bases and J 2 bases, with 13 bases left between them. The CDR3: CASPSWPPYNSPLHF. CDR3 sequence (DNA): TGTGCCAGCCCTTCTTGGCCCCCCTATAATTCACCCCTCCACTTT.

This clonotype was seen a handful of times. J is TRBJ2-2 and V is TRBV28; D possibly corresponds to TRBD1 (6 bases). The CDR3 has 15 residues. The V gene lost 7 bases and the J gene lost 5 bases, with 17 bases spanning the gap. Germline values: CDR1 MDHEN, CDR2 SYDVKM. This CDR3 reads CASTSRGVRTGELFF. The CDR3 coding sequence is TGTGCCAGCACCTCCAGGGGAGTAAGGACCGGGGAGCTGTTTTTT.

The table lists this clonotype with a few counts. The chain joins TRBV7-9 to TRBJ2-7; 8 nucleotides agree with TRBD1. V gave up 5 bases and J gave up 1 base; unmatched junction bases: 7. The germline V gene encodes CDR1 SEHNR and CDR2 FQNEAQ (reference sequence). CDR3 length equals 15 residues. CDR3 bases: TGTGCCAGCAGCGATCCGGGACAGGCTTCCTACGAGCAGTACTTC. Translated, it gives CASSDPGQASYEQYF.

In this sample, this clonotype turned up a few times. The chain carries TRBV6-8 and TRBJ2-3; possible D gene TRBD2, 7 bases. V was clipped by 0 bases and J by 5 bases, with 12 bases between them. Germline CDR1 and CDR2: MNHGY and SAAAGT. The CDR3 covers 15 residues. Written as DNA, the CDR3 is TGTGCCAGCAGTTACTCGAACAGGGAGGGAGATACGCAGTATTTT. Translation gives CASSYSNREGDTQYF.

This clonotype was picked up a small number of times. V and J are TRBV11-2 and TRBJ2-7, with D tentatively TRBD2 (5 bases). The germline CDR1 and CDR2 sequences are SGHAT and FQNNGV. Trimming removed 6 bases from V and 1 base from J, with 13 bases in between. CDR3 length: 14 residues. Here the CDR3 DNA reads TGTGCCAGCAGAACGAGCGGAAGGTCCTACGAGCAGTACTTC. Protein product: CASRTSGRSYEQYF. Together with reference TRBV11-2 and TRBJ2-7, the CDR3 gives the full variable domain: EAGVAQSPRYKIIEKRQSVAFWCNPISGHATLYWYQQILGQGPKLLIQFQNNGVVDDSQLPKDRFSAERLKGVDSTLKIQPAKLEDSAVYLCASRTSGRSYEQYFGPGTRLTVT.

This clonotype was recorded a few times. The rearrangement links TRBV29-1 to TRBJ1-1, with 8 bases aligning to TRBD1. This CDR3 region has 13 residues. Per the germline V gene, CDR1 is SQVTM and CDR2 is ANQGSEA. V trimming: 7 bases; J trimming: 2 bases; junction bases outside the gene matches: 6. CDR3 nucleotides: TGCAGCGCTCCGGGACAGGCAAACACTGAAGCTTTCTTT. This encodes CSAPGQANTEAFF.

This clonotype was counted ten times or more. This rearrangement joins TRBV7-9 to TRBJ2-5, with TRBD2 identical over 8 bases. Germline CDR1 reads SEHNR; CDR2 reads FQNEAQ (reference sequence). V lost 5 bases and J lost 3; bases outside the gene matches: 8. The CDR3 loop spans 15 amino acids. CDR3 in amino acids: CASSPGGSFKETQYF. In nucleotides, the CDR3 is TGTGCCAGCAGCCCGGGGGGGAGCTTTAAAGAGACCCAGTACTTC.

The chain has TRBV4-2 and TRBJ2-2, with D perhaps matching TRBD1 or TRBD2 (6 bases each). Germline values: CDR1 LGHNA, CDR2 YNFKEQ. The CDR3 contains 16 residues. V gave up 4 bases and J gave up 5 bases, with 17 bases separating them. As DNA, the CDR3 is TGTGCCAGCAGCCCCCTTGGGGGGCAGGGAACCGGGGAGCTGTTTTTT. It is translated as CASSPLGGQGTGELFF.

The chain couples TRBV18 to TRBJ2-3; no clear D. Germline CDR1 KGHSH, CDR2 LQKENI. The V end was cut by 0 bases, the J end by 5 bases, with 9 bases between. This CDR3 is built from 14 residues. CDR3 residues: CASSPPHLQDTQYF. The DNA of the CDR3 is TGTGCCAGCTCACCACCGCACCTACAAGATACGCAGTATTTT.

This clonotype was counted at least ten times. J is TRBJ1-2 and V is TRBV7-2; tentative D call: TRBD1 (6 bases). V was shortened by 5 bases and J by 2 bases, with 12 bases between the two germline ends. The length of the CDR3 is 14 residues. Looked up from germline, CDR1 is SGHTA and CDR2 is FQGNSA. The CDR3 DNA sequence: TGTGCCAGCAGCCTCTACAGGGCCAACTATGGCTACACCTTC. It translates to CASSLYRANYGYTF.

The chain recombines TRBV11-2 with TRBJ2-5, with D unresolved. In germline, CDR1 is SGHAT, CDR2 FQNNGV. The length of the CDR3 is 17 residues. Trimming shortened V by 0 bases and J by 2 bases, and 16 bases separated the two germline ends. CDR3 DNA sequence: TGTGCCAGCAGCTTAGATAGGCAGGCCTTGGGGCAAGAGACCCAGTACTTC. Its translation is CASSLDRQALGQETQYF.

This clonotype was detected ten times or more. This chain connects TRBV29-1 to TRBJ2-5, with D perhaps matching TRBD1 (5 bases). Germline V gene sequence: CDR1 SQVTM, CDR2 ANQGSEA. CDR3 length: 13 amino acids. V was shortened by 2 bases and J by 5 bases, with 12 bases between the two germline ends. The CDR3 loop is CSVERGQGETQYF. The CDR3, as DNA: TGCAGCGTTGAAAGGGGTCAAGGGGAGACCCAGTACTTC.

There are many counts of this clonotype. The rearrangement joins TRBV28 to TRBJ2-7; D might be TRBD1 (6 bases). The V end lost 2 bases, the J end lost 5 bases, and 16 bases lay between the germline ends. CDR1 MDHEN and CDR2 SYDVKM come from the germline V gene. CDR3 length equals 15 residues. Written as DNA, the CDR3 is TGTGCCAGCAGTTTACAGGTCAGGGGCCCCAACGAGCAGTACTTC. It yields the protein CASSLQVRGPNEQYF. The full variable domain, its missing parts supplied by reference TRBV28 and TRBJ2-7, is DVKVTQSSRYLVKRTGEKVFLECVQDMDHENMFWYRQDPGLGLRLIYFSYDVKMKEKGDIPEGYSVSREKKERFSLILESASTNQTSMYLCASSLQVRGPNEQYFGPGTRLTVT.

In this sample, this clonotype turned up many times. The rearrangement uses TRBV19 and TRBJ2-7, with D possibly being TRBD1 (6 bases). V was pared by 3 bases and J by 3 bases, with 15 bases between. Germline V CDR1 and CDR2: LNHDA, SQIVND (reference sequence). The CDR3 consists of 15 residues. The CDR3 coding sequence is TGTGCCAGTAGTATGGCGTCGGACAGACTCTACGAGCAGTACTTC. It is translated as CASSMASDRLYEQYF.